These 11 T cell receptor beta chains originate from one sample sequenced in a study of molecular identifiers for immune sequencing clone quantification. MiXCR, applied by TCRdb to the PCR reads, yields one record per CDR3 protein. The data show some 320,000 distinct CDR3 sequences, 20% to 25% seen once. Sequencing used naive CD8+ T cells from blood, with Jurkat cell RNA spiked in. The subset is: FACS-sorted CD8+CD4-CCR7+CD45RA+ naive T cells. These receptors all stem from a human donor in good health. Some libraries in this study had Jurkat cell RNA spiked in.

Turning to this clonotype: This could be a read error, since a much larger clone is one nucleotide away. This chain links TRBV12-3 or TRBV12-4 with TRBJ1-2, with TRBD1 matching 8 bases. The CDR3 sequence is 16 residues long. V dropped 6 bases and J dropped 7; count of bases not matched to a gene: 16. CDR3 in amino acids: CASSQSGQGRDCGYTF. The CDR3 nucleotides read TGTGCCAGCAGCCAATCTGGACAGGGCCGGGACTGTGGCTACACCTTC.

This clonotype has ten or more counts. J is TRBJ2-7 and V is TRBV20-1; weak D call: TRBD2 (5 bases). With 1 base removed from V and 3 bases from J, the gap between germline ends came to 13 bases. Germline V lookup: CDR1 DFQATT, CDR2 SNEGSKA (reference sequence). This CDR3 has 14 residues. The CDR3 protein is CSARGRRVHYEQYF. The CDR3 DNA reads as TGCAGTGCTAGAGGAAGGCGGGTACACTACGAGCAGTACTTC.

On this clonotype itself: A much larger clone sits a single nucleotide away, making a read error possible. The chain links TRBV30 to TRBJ2-3; D gene unclear. V shed 0 bases and J shed 4 bases, with 5 bases lying between them. Germline V gene lookup returns CDR1 GTSNPN and CDR2 SVGIG (reference sequence). The length of the CDR3 is 12 residues. The CDR3 region is CAWSVPPDTQYF. The CDR3, as DNA: TGTGCCTGGAGTGTACCCCCAGATACGCAGTATTTT.

The chain recombines TRBV12-3 or TRBV12-4 with TRBJ2-1, with 9 nucleotides matching TRBD2. The CDR3 runs to 14 residues. The V and J ends lost 7 bases and 11 bases, in that order; junction bases with no gene match: 12. The CDR3 DNA is TGTGCCAGCACCCCGAGCGGGCTAGCGGGGAAGCAGTTCTTC. Its translation: CASTPSGLAGKQFF.

The rearrangement links TRBV20-1 to TRBJ2-7, with 7 bases identical to TRBD1. This CDR3 comprises 16 residues. Germline CDR1 is DFQATT and CDR2 is SNEGSKA (reference sequence). Unmatched junction bases numbered 12, after V lost 1 base and J lost 3 bases. The CDR3 nucleotides read TGCAGTGCTAGAGGCCTACAGGGGTCCCCGCACTACGAGCAGTACTTC. It is translated as CSARGLQGSPHYEQYF.

This chain links TRBV4-1 with TRBJ2-7; D gene unclear. The CDR3 length is 15 residues. Deletions cut 1 base from V and 0 bases from J, with 10 bases between. Germline V gene lookup returns CDR1 MGHRA and CDR2 YSYEKL. CDR3 DNA sequence: TGCGCCAGCAGCCAAGGATTTATTGTCTCCTACGAGCAGTACTTC. It translates to CASSQGFIVSYEQYF.

As concerns this clonotype: A much more abundant neighbour one base away suggests this may be a read error. The rearrangement links TRBV4-2 to TRBJ2-1, with D hard to call. The CDR3 has 14 amino acids. CDR1 LGHNA and CDR2 YNFKEQ come from the germline V gene. DNA for the CDR3: TGTGCCAGCAGCCCCCTGGCCAACTCCAATGGGCAGTTCTTC. Its protein product is CASSPLANSNGQFF.

This clonotype showed up many times. The rearrangement links TRBV7-2 to TRBJ1-6; D perhaps matches TRBD1 (6 bases). The CDR3 has 16 residues. Between the trimmed V and J ends, which lost 1 base and 2 bases, there was a span of 9 bases. Germline V CDR1 and CDR2: SGHTA, FQGNSA. CDR3 in DNA: TGTGCCAGCAGCTTAGTAACAGGGCCCTATAATTCACCCCTCCACTTT. As protein: CASSLVTGPYNSPLHF.

The chain combines TRBV20-1 with TRBJ2-7; TRBD2 aligns across 11 bases. Germline CDR1 DFQATT, CDR2 SNEGSKA (reference sequence). The CDR3 has 14 amino acids. The V gene end was trimmed by 3 bases and the J gene end by 4 bases; junction bases not matched to a gene: 5. The CDR3 DNA is TGCAGTGCTAGTAACCTAGCGGGGGGATACGAGCAGTACTTC. The encoded protein is CSASNLAGGYEQYF.

This clonotype was found many times. The chain combines TRBV2 with TRBJ2-7; TRBD1 might be the D (6 bases). The CDR3 totals 16 residues. Germline V CDR1 and CDR2: SNHLY, FYNNEI. Between the trimmed V and J ends, which lost 3 bases and 6 bases, there was a span of 21 bases. The CDR3 is CASSDTGFSVRSEQYF. The CDR3 nucleotides read TGTGCCAGCAGTGATACAGGGTTTTCGGTGCGCTCCGAGCAGTACTTC.

This clonotype was picked up many times. The genes are TRBV5-5 and TRBJ2-7; TRBD1 matches at 8 bases. Germline-derived CDR1 and CDR2 are SGHKS and YYEKEE (reference sequence). The ends lost 4 bases at V and 4 bases at J; junction bases unmatched: 7. The CDR3 is 14 residues long. The CDR3: CASSPGQGKYEQYF. The CDR3 DNA reads TGTGCCAGCAGCCCTGGACAGGGTAAATACGAGCAGTACTTC. The complete variable domain, with remaining parts taken from reference TRBV5-5 and TRBJ2-7, reads DAGVTQSPTHLIKTRGQQVTLRCSPISGHKSVSWYQQVLGQGPQFIFQYYEKEERGRGNFPDRFSARQFPNYSSELNVNALLLGDSALYLCASSPGQGKYEQYFGPGTRLTVT.